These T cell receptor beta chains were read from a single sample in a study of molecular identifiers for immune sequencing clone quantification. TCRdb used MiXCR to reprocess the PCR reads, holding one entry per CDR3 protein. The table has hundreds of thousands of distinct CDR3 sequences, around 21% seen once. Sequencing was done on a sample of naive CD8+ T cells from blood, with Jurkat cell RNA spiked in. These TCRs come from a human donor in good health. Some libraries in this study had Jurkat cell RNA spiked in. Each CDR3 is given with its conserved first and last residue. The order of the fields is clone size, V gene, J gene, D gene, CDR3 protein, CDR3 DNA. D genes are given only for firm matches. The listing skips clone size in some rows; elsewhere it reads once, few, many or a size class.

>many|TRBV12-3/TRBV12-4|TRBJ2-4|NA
CASSFLLTELAKNIQYF
TGTGCCAGCAGTTTTTTATTGACGGAACTAGCCAAAAACATTCAGTACTTC
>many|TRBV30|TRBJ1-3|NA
CAWSSGARSGNTIYF
TGTGCCTGGAGTTCTGGGGCCAGGTCCGGAAACACCATATATTTT
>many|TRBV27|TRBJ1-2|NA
CASGLQGPYGYTF
TGTGCCAGCGGGCTCCAGGGCCCTTATGGCTACACCTTC
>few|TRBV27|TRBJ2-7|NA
CASSPSTGPSLEYF
TGTGCCAGCAGCCCCTCGACAGGCCCGAGTTTGGAGTACTTC
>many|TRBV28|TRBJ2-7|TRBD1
CASSFLQGVGEQYF
TGTGCCAGCAGTTTCCTACAGGGGGTCGGCGAGCAGTACTTC
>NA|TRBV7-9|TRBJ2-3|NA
CTSRTNELRTDTQYF
TGTACCAGCAGAACTAACGAGCTCCGCACAGATACGCAGTATTTT
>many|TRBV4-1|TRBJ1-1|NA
CASSQVSVAEAFF
TGCGCCAGCAGCCAAGTCTCTGTGGCTGAAGCTTTCTTT
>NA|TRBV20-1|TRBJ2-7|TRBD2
CSARDPLGAGGSSYEQYF
TGCAGTGCTAGAGATCCCCTAGGAGCGGGGGGTTCATCCTACGAGCAGTACTTC
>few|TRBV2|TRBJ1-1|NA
CASSEGLMNTEAFF
TGTGCCAGCAGTGAAGGGCTGATGAACACTGAAGCTTTCTTT
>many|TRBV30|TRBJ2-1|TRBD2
CAWGTSGYNEQFF
TGTGCCTGGGGGACTAGCGGTTACAATGAGCAGTTCTTC
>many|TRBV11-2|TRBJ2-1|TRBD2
CASSELAGGDEQFF
TGTGCCAGCAGCGAACTAGCGGGGGGCGATGAGCAGTTCTTC
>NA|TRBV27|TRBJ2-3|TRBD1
CASSLWGTGGPDTQYF
TGTGCCAGCAGTTTATGGGGGACAGGGGGCCCAGATACGCAGTATTTT
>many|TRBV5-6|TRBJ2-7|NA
CASSLWGGLEQYF
TGTGCCAGCAGCTTGTGGGGGGGGCTCGAGCAGTACTTC
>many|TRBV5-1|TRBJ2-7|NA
CASTETGPGLEYF
TGCGCCAGCACGGAAACGGGACCGGGACTCGAATACTTC
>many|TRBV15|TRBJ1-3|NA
CATSTRDPLLSSGNTIYF
TGTGCCACCAGCACCCGGGACCCCCTGTTAAGCTCTGGAAACACCATATATTTT
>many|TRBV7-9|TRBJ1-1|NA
CASSPPTGKNTEAFF
TGTGCCAGCAGCCCACCGACAGGAAAGAACACTGAAGCTTTCTTT
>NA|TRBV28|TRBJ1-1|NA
CASSLSLGHLEAFF
TGTGCCAGCAGTTTATCCCTAGGACACCTTGAAGCTTTCTTT
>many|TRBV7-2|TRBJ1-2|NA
CASSLSGIGRYYGYTF
TGTGCCAGCAGCTTAAGCGGTATCGGCAGATACTATGGCTACACCTTC
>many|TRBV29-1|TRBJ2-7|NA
CSVDAESEQYF
TGCAGCGTTGATGCCGAGTCCGAGCAGTACTTC
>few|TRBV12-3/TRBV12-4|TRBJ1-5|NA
CASSWAQGKSNQPQHF
TGTGCCAGCAGTTGGGCCCAGGGGAAGAGCAATCAGCCCCAGCATTTT
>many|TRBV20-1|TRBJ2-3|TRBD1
CSASGTGDELWATDTQYF
TGCAGTGCGAGCGGGACAGGGGATGAACTGTGGGCCACAGATACGCAGTATTTT
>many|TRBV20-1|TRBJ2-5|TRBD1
CSAARGQAWETQYF
TGCAGTGCTGCACGAGGACAGGCGTGGGAGACCCAGTACTTC
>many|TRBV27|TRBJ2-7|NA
CASGEVGVSEQYF
TGTGCCAGCGGGGAAGTCGGGGTGTCCGAGCAGTACTTC
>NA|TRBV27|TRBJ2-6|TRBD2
CASRETSGGAYSGANVLTF
TGTGCCAGCAGGGAGACTAGCGGGGGCGCCTACTCTGGGGCCAACGTCCTGACTTTC
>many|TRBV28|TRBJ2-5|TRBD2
CASSPPASGQETQYF
TGTGCCAGCAGTCCCCCGGCTAGCGGCCAAGAGACCCAGTACTTC
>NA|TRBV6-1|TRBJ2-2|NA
CASSEAWDGNTGELFF
TGTGCCAGCAGTGAGGCTTGGGACGGGAACACCGGGGAGCTGTTTTTT
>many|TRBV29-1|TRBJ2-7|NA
CSVEDRSRAPKYEQYF
TGCAGCGTTGAAGATCGATCCCGGGCCCCAAAGTACGAGCAGTACTTC
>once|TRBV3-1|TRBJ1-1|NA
CASSQVTHTEAFF
TGTGCCAGCAGCCAAGTTACCCACACTGAAGCTTTCTTT
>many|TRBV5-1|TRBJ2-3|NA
CASTSVAVGAGDTQYF
TGCGCCAGCACCTCTGTCGCGGTAGGGGCGGGAGATACGCAGTATTTT
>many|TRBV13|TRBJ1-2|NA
CASSLGLQALGYTF
TGTGCCAGCAGCTTAGGATTACAGGCTCTGGGCTACACCTTC
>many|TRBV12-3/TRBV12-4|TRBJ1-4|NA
CASSLETPPAEKLFF
TGTGCCAGCAGTTTGGAGACTCCTCCAGCGGAAAAACTGTTTTTT
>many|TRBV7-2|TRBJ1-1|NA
CADPTRAVTTEAFF
TGTGCCGACCCAACCAGGGCGGTTACCACTGAAGCTTTCTTT
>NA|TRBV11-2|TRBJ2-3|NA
CASSLPFSTDTQYF
TGTGCCAGCAGCTTACCTTTCTCCACGGATACGCAGTATTTT
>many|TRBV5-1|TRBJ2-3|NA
CASSLEQGPGTDTQYF
TGCGCCAGCAGCTTGGAGCAGGGGCCGGGCACAGATACGCAGTATTTT
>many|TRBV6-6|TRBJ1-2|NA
CASSLPRSGYTF
TGTGCCAGCAGTTTACCTAGAAGTGGCTACACCTTC
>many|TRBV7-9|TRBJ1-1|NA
CASSLFWGNTEAFF
TGTGCCAGCAGCTTATTTTGGGGAAACACTGAAGCTTTCTTT
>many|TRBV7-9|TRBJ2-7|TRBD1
CASSSRGPEQYF
TGTGCCAGCAGCTCCAGGGGGCCCGAGCAGTACTTC
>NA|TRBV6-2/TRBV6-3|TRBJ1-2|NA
CASSYSYPFYGYTF
TGTGCCAGCAGTTACTCTTACCCTTTCTATGGCTACACCTTC
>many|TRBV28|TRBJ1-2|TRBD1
CASSFDRTGSYGYTF
TGTGCCAGCAGTTTCGACCGGACAGGATCATATGGCTACACCTTC
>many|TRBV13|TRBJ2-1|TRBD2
CASSTAGRDNEQFF
TGTGCCAGCAGCACAGCGGGAAGGGACAATGAGCAGTTCTTC
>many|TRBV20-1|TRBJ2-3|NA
CSATVGMSTDTQYF
TGCAGTGCAACCGTGGGTATGAGCACAGATACGCAGTATTTT
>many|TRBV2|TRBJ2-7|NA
CASRAGRGGAYEQYF
TGTGCCAGCAGGGCCGGACGGGGCGGTGCCTACGAGCAGTACTTC
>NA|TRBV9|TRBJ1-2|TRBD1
CAGSPWDSQIGGYTF
TGTGCCGGCAGCCCGTGGGACAGCCAAATAGGGGGCTACACCTTC
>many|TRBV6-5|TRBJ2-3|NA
CASRPGPSDTQYF
TGTGCCAGCAGGCCGGGACCGTCAGATACGCAGTATTTT
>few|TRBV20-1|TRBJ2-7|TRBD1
CSARPPTGSYEQYF
TGCAGTGCTAGACCGCCGACAGGGTCCTACGAGCAGTACTTC
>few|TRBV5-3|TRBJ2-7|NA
CASSLAEGSRYEQYF
TGTGCCAGCAGCTTGGCGGAGGGATCTAGGTACGAGCAGTACTTC
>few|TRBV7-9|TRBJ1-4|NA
CASSGVGPSKEKLFF
TGTGCCAGCAGCGGGGTGGGTCCTTCAAAGGAAAAACTGTTTTTT
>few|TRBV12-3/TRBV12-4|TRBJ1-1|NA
CASSLTFENTEAFF
TGTGCCAGCAGTTTAACGTTCGAGAACACTGAAGCTTTCTTT
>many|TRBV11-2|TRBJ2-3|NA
CASSLWTLDSTDTQYF
TGTGCCAGCAGCTTATGGACACTCGACAGCACAGATACGCAGTATTTT
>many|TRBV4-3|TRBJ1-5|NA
CASSQDSDDSNQPQHF
TGCGCCAGCAGCCAAGATTCCGACGACAGCAATCAGCCCCAGCATTTT
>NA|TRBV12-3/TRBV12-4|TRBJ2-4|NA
CASSQAGRIAKNIQYF
TGTGCCAGCAGTCAAGCAGGCCGCATAGCCAAAAACATTCAGTACTTC
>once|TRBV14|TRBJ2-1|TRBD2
CASNLAGGGFYNEQFF
TGTGCCAGCAACCTAGCGGGAGGAGGTTTCTACAATGAGCAGTTCTTC
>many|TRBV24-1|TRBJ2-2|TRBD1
CATSDPGTGSGELFF
TGTGCCACCAGTGACCCCGGGACAGGGTCCGGGGAGCTGTTTTTT
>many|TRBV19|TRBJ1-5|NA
CATWDHETGQPQHF
TGTGCCACTTGGGACCACGAAACAGGTCAGCCCCAGCATTTT
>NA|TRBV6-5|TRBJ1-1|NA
CASSYRGSNTEAFF
TGTGCCAGCAGTTACAGGGGCTCGAACACTGAAGCTTTCTTT
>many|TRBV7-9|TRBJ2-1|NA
CASSSKGTGHGEQFF
TGTGCCAGCAGCTCCAAGGGGACTGGTCACGGTGAGCAGTTCTTC
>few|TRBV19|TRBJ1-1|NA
CASSIDLIYTEAFF
TGTGCCAGTAGTATAGATCTAATATACACTGAAGCTTTCTTT
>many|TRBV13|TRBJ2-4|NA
CASSLAQTLAKNIQYF
TGTGCCAGCAGCTTAGCACAGACTTTAGCCAAAAACATTCAGTACTTC
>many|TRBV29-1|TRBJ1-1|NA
CSVQAKGRAFF
TGCAGCGTCCAAGCGAAGGGACGGGCTTTCTTT